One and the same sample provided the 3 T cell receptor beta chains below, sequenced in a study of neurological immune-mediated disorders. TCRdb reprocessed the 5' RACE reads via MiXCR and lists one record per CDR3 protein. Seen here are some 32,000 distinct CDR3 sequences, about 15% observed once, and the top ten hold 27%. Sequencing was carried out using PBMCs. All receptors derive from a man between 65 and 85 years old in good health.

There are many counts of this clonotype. CDR3 bases: TGTGCCAGCAGCCCTCCGACTAGCAGACCTGGAGAGACCCAGTACTTC. This sequence encodes CASSPPTSRPGETQYF. The chain joins TRBV7-9 to TRBJ2-5; 7 nucleotides agree with TRBD2. CDR1 is SEHNR, CDR2 FQNEAQ, per germline (reference sequence). The CDR3 contains 16 residues. Germline trimming cut 5 bases from V and 4 bases from J; bases unmatched to any gene: 13.

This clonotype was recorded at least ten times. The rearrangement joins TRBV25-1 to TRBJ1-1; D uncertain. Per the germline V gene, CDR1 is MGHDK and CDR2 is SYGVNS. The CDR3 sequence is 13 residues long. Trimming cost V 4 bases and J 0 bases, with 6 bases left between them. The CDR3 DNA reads TGTGCCAGCAGTGCTGGCTTGAACACTGAAGCTTTCTTT. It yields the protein CASSAGLNTEAFF.

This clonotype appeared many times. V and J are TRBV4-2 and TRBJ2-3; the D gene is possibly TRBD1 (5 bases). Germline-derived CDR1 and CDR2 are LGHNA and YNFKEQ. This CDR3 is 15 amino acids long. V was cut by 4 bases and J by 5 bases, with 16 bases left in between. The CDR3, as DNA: TGTGCCAGCAGCCCAGCCAGGGCCCCGGGAGATACGCAGTATTTT. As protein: CASSPARAPGDTQYF.